This record covers a single T cell receptor (beta chain). Trimming stripped 10 bases from V and 6 bases from J, with 22 bases between. Germline CDR1 reads SEHNR; CDR2 reads FQNEAQ (reference sequence). The CDR3 extends over 15 amino acids. The data were produced by immunoSEQ multiplex PCR, yet TCRdb's version contains in-frame clones alone and is incomplete. The sample records roughly 130,000 clones, roughly 94% being singletons. This sample stems from a study of T cell responses to AZD1222 COVID-19 vaccine. The rearrangement joins TRBV7-9 to TRBJ2-1; no firm D call. Sample: peripheral blood, taken on day 0 of AZD1222 vaccination. The receptor's source is an adult in good health. The CDR3 sequence is CAIPLRPAGRNEQFF. DNA for the CDR3: TGTGCCATTCCTCTACGACCGGCAGGCCGCAATGAGCAGTTCTTC.